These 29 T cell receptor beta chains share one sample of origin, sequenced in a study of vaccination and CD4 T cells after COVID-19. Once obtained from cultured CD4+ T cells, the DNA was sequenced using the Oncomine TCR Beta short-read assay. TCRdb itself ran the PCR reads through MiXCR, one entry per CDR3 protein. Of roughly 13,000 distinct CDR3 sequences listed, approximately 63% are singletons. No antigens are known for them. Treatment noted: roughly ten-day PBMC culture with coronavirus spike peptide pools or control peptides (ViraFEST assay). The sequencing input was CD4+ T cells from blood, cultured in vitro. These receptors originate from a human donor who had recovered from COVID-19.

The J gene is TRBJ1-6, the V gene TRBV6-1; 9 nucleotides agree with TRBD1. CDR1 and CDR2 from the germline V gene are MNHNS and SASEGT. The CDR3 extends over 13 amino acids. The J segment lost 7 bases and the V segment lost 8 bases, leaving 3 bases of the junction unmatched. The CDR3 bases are TGTGCCAGCGGAGGGACAGGGAATTCACCCCTCCACTTT. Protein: CASGGTGNSPLHF.

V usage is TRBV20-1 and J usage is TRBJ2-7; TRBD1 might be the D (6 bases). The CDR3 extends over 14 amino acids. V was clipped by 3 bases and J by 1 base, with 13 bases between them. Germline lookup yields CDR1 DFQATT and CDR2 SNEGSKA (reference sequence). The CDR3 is CSASPPRGSYEQYF. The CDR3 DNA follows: TGCAGTGCTAGTCCCCCAAGGGGGTCCTACGAGCAGTACTTC.

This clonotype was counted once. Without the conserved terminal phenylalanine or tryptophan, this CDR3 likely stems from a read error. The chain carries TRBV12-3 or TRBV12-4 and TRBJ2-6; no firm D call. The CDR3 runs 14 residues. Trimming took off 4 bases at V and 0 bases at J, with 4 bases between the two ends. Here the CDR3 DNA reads TGTGCCAGCAGTTCGAACTCTGGGGCCAACGTCCTGACTTTG. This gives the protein CASSSNSGANVLTL.

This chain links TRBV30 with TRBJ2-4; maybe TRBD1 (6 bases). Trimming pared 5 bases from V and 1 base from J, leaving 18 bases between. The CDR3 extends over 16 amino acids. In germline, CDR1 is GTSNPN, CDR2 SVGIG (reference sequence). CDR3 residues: CAWEKQGFMAKNIQYF. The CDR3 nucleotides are TGTGCCTGGGAAAAACAGGGTTTTATGGCCAAAAACATTCAGTACTTC.

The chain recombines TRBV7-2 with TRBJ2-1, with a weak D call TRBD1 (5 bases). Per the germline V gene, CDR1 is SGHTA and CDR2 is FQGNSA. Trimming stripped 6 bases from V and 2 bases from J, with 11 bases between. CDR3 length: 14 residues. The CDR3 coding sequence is TGTGCCAGCAGTCCATCAGGGCCCTACAATGAGCAGTTCTTC. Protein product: CASSPSGPYNEQFF.

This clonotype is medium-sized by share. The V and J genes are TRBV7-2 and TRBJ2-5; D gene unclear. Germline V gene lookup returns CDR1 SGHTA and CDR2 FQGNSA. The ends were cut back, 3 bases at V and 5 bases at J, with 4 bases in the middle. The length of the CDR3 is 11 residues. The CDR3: CASSFGETQYF. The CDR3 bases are TGTGCCAGCAGCTTTGGGGAGACCCAGTACTTC. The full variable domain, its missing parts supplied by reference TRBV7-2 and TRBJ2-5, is GAGVSQSPSNKVTEKGKDVELRCDPISGHTALYWYRQSLGQGLEFLIYFQGNSAPDKSGLPSDRFSAERTGGSVSTLTIQRTQQEDSAVYLCASSFGETQYFGPGTRLLVL.

The CDR3 reads CSARQQGENIQYF. The CDR3 bases are TGCAGCGCCCGACAGCAGGGCGAAAACATTCAGTACTTC. This chain joins TRBV29-1 and TRBJ2-4; D may be TRBD1 (5 bases). Germline lookup yields CDR1 SQVTM and CDR2 ANQGSEA. This CDR3 contains 13 residues. The ends were cut back, 7 bases at V and 5 bases at J, with 15 bases in the middle.

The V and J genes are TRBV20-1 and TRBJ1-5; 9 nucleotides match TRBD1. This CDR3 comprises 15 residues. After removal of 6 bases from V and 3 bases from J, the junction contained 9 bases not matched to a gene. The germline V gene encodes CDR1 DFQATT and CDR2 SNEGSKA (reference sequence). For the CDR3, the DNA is TGCAGTGCCCCGGGGGGACAGGGCGCCAATCAGCCCCAGCATTTT. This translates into CSAPGGQGANQPQHF.

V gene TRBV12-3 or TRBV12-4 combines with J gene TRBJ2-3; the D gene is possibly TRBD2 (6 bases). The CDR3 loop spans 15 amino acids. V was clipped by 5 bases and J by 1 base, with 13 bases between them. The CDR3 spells CASSLSAGRTDTQYF. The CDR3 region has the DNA TGTGCCAGCAGTCTGTCAGCGGGCCGCACAGATACGCAGTATTTT.

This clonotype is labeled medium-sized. The CDR3 nucleotides read TGTGCCAGCAGCTTATCGCGGGATTATCTCGAGCAGTACTTC. Its translation is CASSLSRDYLEQYF. The chain uses TRBV7-2 and TRBJ2-7; D is perhaps TRBD2 (6 bases). This CDR3 spans 14 amino acids. Trimming took off 2 bases at V and 6 bases at J, with 14 bases between the two ends. The germline V gene has CDR1 SGHTA and CDR2 FQGNSA. The variable domain in full, completed from reference TRBV7-2 and TRBJ2-7, reads GAGVSQSPSNKVTEKGKDVELRCDPISGHTALYWYRQSLGQGLEFLIYFQGNSAPDKSGLPSDRFSAERTGGSVSTLTIQRTQQEDSAVYLCASSLSRDYLEQYFGPGTRLTVT.

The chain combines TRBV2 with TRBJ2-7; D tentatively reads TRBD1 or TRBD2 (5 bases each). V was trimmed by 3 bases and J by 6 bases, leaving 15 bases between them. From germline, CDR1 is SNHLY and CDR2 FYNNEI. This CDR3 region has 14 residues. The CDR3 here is CASSDRRLGLEQYF. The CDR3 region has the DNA TGTGCCAGCAGTGACCGGAGGTTGGGGCTCGAGCAGTACTTC.

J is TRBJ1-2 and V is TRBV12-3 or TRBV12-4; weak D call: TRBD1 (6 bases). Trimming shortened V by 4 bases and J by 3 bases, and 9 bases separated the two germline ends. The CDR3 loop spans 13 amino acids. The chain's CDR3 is CASSSNRDYGYTF. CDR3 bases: TGTGCCAGCAGTTCGAACAGGGACTATGGCTACACCTTC.

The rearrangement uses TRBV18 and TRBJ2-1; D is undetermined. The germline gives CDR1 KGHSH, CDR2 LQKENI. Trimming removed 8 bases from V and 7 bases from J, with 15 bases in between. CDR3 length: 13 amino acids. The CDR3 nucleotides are TGTGCCAGCCTCGAGGTAGGGTTTAATGAGCAGTTCTTC. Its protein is CASLEVGFNEQFF.

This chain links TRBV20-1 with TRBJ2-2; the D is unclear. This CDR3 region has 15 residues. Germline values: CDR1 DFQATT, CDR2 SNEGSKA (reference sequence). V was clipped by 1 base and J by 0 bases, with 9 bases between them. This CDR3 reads CSARGAETNTGELFF. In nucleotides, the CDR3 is TGCAGTGCTAGAGGGGCGGAGACGAACACCGGGGAGCTGTTTTTT.

CDR3 protein: CASRRGTNYGYTF. CDR3 nucleotides: TGTGCCAGCAGAAGGGGGACTAACTATGGCTACACCTTC. The chain employs TRBV25-1 and TRBJ1-2, with D possibly matching TRBD1 (6 bases). The length of the CDR3 is 13 residues. CDR1 is MGHDK and CDR2 is SYGVNS in the germline V gene. Between the trimmed V and J ends, which lost 6 bases and 0 bases, there was a span of 8 bases.

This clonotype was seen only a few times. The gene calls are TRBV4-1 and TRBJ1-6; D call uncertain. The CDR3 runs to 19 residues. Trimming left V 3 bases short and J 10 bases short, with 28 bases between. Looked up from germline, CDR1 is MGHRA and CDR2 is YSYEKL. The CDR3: CASSHLTGVRTPLGSPLHF. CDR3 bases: TGCGCCAGCAGCCACCTAACCGGAGTACGGACTCCTCTCGGGTCACCCCTCCACTTT.

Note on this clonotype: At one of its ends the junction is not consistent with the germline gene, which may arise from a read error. CDR3 amino acids: CASRPGANSPLHF. In nucleotides, the CDR3 is TGTGCCAGCAGGCCAGGGGCTAATTCACCTCTCCACTTT. V gene TRBV6-2 or TRBV6-3 combines with J gene TRBJ1-6; D may be TRBD1 (6 bases). The CDR3 runs to 13 residues. Germline loops: CDR1 MNHEY, CDR2 SVGEGT.

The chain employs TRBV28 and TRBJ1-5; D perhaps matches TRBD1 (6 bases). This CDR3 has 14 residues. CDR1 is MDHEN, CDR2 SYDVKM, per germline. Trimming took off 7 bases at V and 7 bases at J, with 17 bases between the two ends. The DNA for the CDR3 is TGTGCCAGCAACCCTACAGGGTCTGGGCAGCCCCAGCATTTT. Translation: CASNPTGSGQPQHF.

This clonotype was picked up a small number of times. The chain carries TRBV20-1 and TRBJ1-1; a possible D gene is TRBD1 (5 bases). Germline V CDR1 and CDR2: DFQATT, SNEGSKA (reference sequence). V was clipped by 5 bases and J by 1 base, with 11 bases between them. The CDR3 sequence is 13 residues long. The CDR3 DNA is TGCAGTGCTGGGGCCCTATCGAACACTGAAGCTTTCTTT. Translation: CSAGALSNTEAFF.

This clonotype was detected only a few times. The CDR3 nucleotides are TGTGCCAGCAGCTTAGCCGGAGACAGGGCCACTGAAGCTTTCTTT. Translated, it gives CASSLAGDRATEAFF. The genes are TRBV7-2 and TRBJ1-1; 7 nucleotides match TRBD1. The V gene end was trimmed by 0 bases and the J gene end by 4 bases; junction bases not matched to a gene: 5. The CDR3 loop spans 15 amino acids. Germline CDR1 SGHTA, CDR2 FQGNSA.

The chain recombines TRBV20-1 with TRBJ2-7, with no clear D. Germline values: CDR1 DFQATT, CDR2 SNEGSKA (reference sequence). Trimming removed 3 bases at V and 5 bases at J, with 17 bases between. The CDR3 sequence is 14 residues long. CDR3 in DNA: TGCAGTGCTAGTCTCTCTTCTTCGTGGAACGAGCAGTACTTC. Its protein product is CSASLSSSWNEQYF.

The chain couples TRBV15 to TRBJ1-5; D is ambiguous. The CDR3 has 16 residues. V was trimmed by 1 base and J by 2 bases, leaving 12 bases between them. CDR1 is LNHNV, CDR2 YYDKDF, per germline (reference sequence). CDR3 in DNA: TGTGCCACCAGCAGAGCGCGGGCGTCGGGCAATCAGCCCCAGCATTTT. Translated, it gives CATSRARASGNQPQHF.

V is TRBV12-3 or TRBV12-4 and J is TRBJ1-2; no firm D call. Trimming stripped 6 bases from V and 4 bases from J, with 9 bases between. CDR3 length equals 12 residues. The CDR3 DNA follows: TGTGCCAGCAGGTCCGGGGTCTATGGCTACACCTTC. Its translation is CASRSGVYGYTF.

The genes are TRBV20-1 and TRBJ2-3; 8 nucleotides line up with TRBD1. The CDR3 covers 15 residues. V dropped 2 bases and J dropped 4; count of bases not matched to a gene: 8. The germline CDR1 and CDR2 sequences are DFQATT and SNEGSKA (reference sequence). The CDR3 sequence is CSARTDRERSDTQYF. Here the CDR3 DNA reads TGCAGTGCTAGAACGGACAGGGAGAGATCAGATACGCAGTATTTT.

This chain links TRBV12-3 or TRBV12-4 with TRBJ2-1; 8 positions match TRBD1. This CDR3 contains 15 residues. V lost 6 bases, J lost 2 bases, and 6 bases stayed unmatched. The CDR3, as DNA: TGTGCCAGCAGGTATACAGGGGGTGCCTACAATGAGCAGTTCTTC. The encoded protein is CASRYTGGAYNEQFF.

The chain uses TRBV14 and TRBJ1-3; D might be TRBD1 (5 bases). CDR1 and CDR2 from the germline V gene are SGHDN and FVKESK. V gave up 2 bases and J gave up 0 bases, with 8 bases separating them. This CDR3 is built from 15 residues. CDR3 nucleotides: TGTGCCAGCAGCCAAAGGGGCTACTCTGGAAACACCATATATTTT. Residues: CASSQRGYSGNTIYF.

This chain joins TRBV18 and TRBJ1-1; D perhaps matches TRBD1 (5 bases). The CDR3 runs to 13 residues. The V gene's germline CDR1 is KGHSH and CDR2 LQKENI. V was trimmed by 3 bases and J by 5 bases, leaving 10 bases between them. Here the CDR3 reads CASSPMGETEAFF. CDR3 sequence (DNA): TGTGCCAGCTCACCCATGGGGGAAACTGAAGCTTTCTTT.

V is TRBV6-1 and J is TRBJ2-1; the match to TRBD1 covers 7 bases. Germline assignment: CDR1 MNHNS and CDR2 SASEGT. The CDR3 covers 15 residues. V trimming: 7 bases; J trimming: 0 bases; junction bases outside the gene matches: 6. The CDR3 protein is CASTTGWSSYNEQFF. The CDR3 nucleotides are TGTGCCAGCACGACAGGGTGGAGCTCCTACAATGAGCAGTTCTTC.

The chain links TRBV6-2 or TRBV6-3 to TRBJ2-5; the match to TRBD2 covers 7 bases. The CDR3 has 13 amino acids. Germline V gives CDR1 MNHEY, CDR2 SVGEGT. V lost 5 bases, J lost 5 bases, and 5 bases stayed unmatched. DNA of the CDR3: TGTGCCAGCAGTAGCGGGGAAGTGGAGACCCAGTACTTC. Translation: CASSSGEVETQYF.